This T cell receptor beta chain is from a study of blood T cells in healthy people across ages. V lost 5 bases, J lost 4 bases, and 19 bases lay in between. Germline CDR1 reads SGHVS; CDR2 reads FQNEAQ. The CDR3 length is 16 residues. Combining a sample-barcoded 5' primer with a J-beta primer mix, a second PCR ran for about 7 to 12 cycles. Each cDNA molecule was tagged by a template-switch adaptor with 12 random nucleotides. In TCRdb, the 5' RACE reads were re-called with MiXCR into one record per CDR3 protein. The sample contains about 1.8 million distinct CDR3 sequences, about 50% of which appear only once.

This receptor was identified in a woman between 40 and 50 years old in good health. The chain links TRBV7-8 to TRBJ2-3; the D gene is possibly TRBD2 (6 bases). Sequenced sample: blood. This CDR3 reads CASSPEEGVGADTQYF. DNA for the CDR3: TGTGCCAGCAGCCCGGAGGAGGGCGTAGGGGCAGATACGCAGTATTTT.